This T cell receptor beta chain comes out of a study of blood T cell repertoires in COVID-19. Study in general: Acute and convalescent COVID-19 samples came from the United States, Italy and Spain. PBMCs, B-cell-depleted T cells, or T cells were the source of the cDNA or gDNA that made up the material.

In the source study's methods: Reference gene primer amplification gave estimated nucleated cell counts. Profiling relied on immunoSEQ multiplex PCR, and the TCRdb table lists in-frame clones only, not all of them. Clone size and V and J calls were adopted from that table, with D and trimming inferred from the DNA. The sample has around 40,000 clones; 90% to 95% are singletons. There are 12 residues in the CDR3. Germline CDR1 is SQVTM and CDR2 is ANQGSEA. Trimming at V came to 7 bases and at J to 3 bases, leaving 5 bases not matched to a gene. This clone was seen more than once but under ten times. The sequence derives from a human donor with active COVID-19. The donor label of this sample is uncertain. The chain has TRBV29-1 and TRBJ2-7; 8 bases match TRBD1. Sequenced input: peripheral blood. In DNA, the CDR3 is TGCAGCGCCGGGACAGGAATCTACGAGCAGTACTTC. It specifies CSAGTGIYEQYF.